Presented here are 23 T cell receptor beta chains from one specimen sequenced in a study of OX40 agonist ivuxolimab in advanced cancers. The data were produced by immunoSEQ multiplex PCR, yet TCRdb's version contains in-frame clones alone and is incomplete. This sample has tens of thousands of clones, with about four fifths found just once. The sequencing used CD4+ or CD8+ T cells sorted from blood, collected in a trial of the OX40 agonist ivuxolimab. These receptors were collected from an adult with an advanced solid tumor such as melanoma, head and neck, liver or kidney cancer.

The chain joins TRBV19 to TRBJ2-5; possibly TRBD1 for D (5 bases). CDR3 length: 12 residues. Per germline, CDR1 LNHDA and CDR2 SQIVND (reference sequence). The V end lost 8 bases, the J end lost 2 bases, and 9 bases lay between the germline ends. The CDR3, as DNA: TGTGCCAGTCGGCAGGGACAAGAGACCCAGTACTTC. As protein: CASRQGQETQYF. The full variable domain, with the rest looked up from reference TRBV19 and TRBJ2-5, is DGGITQSPKYLFRKEGQNVTLSCEQNLNHDAMYWYRQDPGQGLRLIYYSQIVNDFQKGDIAEGYSVSREKKESFPLTVTSAQKNPTAFYLCASRQGQETQYFGPGTRLLVL.

This chain connects TRBV28 to TRBJ1-4, with 8 positions matching TRBD1. Germline loops: CDR1 MDHEN, CDR2 SYDVKM. After removal of 5 bases from V and 3 bases from J, the junction contained 11 bases not matched to a gene. This CDR3 region has 17 residues. CDR3 DNA sequence: TGTGCCAGCAGTCTAAGGACAGGGATTGGGTCTAATGAAAAACTGTTTTTT. Protein sequence: CASSLRTGIGSNEKLFF. Using reference TRBV28 and TRBJ1-4 for the parts outside the CDR3, the full variable domain is DVKVTQSSRYLVKRTGEKVFLECVQDMDHENMFWYRQDPGLGLRLIYFSYDVKMKEKGDIPEGYSVSREKKERFSLILESASTNQTSMYLCASSLRTGIGSNEKLFFGSGTQLSVL.

The gene calls are TRBV25-1 and TRBJ1-2; a weak D match, TRBD1 (5 bases). The germline V gene has CDR1 MGHDK and CDR2 SYGVNS. V gave up 1 base and J gave up 7 bases, with 10 bases separating them. CDR3 length equals 13 residues. The DNA for the CDR3 is TGTGCCAGCAGTGAATTGGGGGGAAGTGGCTACACCTTC. Encoded protein: CASSELGGSGYTF.

The rearrangement uses TRBV10-3 and TRBJ1-5; D not resolved. This CDR3 spans 13 amino acids. V was trimmed by 6 bases and J by 0 bases, leaving 6 bases between them. Germline CDR1 reads ENHRY; CDR2 reads SYGVKD. CDR3 DNA sequence: TGTGCCATCAGCGTAATTAGCAATCAGCCCCAGCATTTT. Amino acid sequence: CAISVISNQPQHF.

The V call is TRBV28, the J call TRBJ2-2, with no clear D. The CDR3 has 17 residues. The V gene's germline CDR1 is MDHEN and CDR2 SYDVKM. V was cut by 3 bases and J by 4 bases, with 18 bases left in between. This chain's CDR3 is CASSFYSGTKFTGELFF. As DNA, the CDR3 is TGTGCCAGCAGTTTTTACTCCGGAACCAAATTCACCGGGGAGCTGTTTTTT.

The chain joins TRBV7-9 to TRBJ1-2, with no clear D. Deletions cut 4 bases from V and 0 bases from J, with 15 bases between. Germline V gene lookup returns CDR1 SEHNR and CDR2 FQNEAQ (reference sequence). CDR3 size: 16 residues. For the CDR3, the DNA is TGTGCCAGCAGCTCCTCATATGGGCCGTCTAACTATGGCTACACCTTC. As protein: CASSSSYGPSNYGYTF.

The chain employs TRBV5-1 and TRBJ1-1; a possible D gene is TRBD1 (6 bases). Germline values: CDR1 SGHRS, CDR2 YFSETQ. The CDR3 has 13 residues. V was shortened by 10 bases and J by 1 base, with 14 bases between the two germline ends. The CDR3 loop is CASGGTQNTEAFF. Written as DNA, the CDR3 is TGCGCCTCAGGTGGGACACAGAACACTGAAGCTTTCTTT.

V usage is TRBV7-8 and J usage is TRBJ2-2, with 8 bases matching TRBD2. CDR1 and CDR2 (germline): SGHVS, FQNEAQ. Germline trimming cut 0 bases from V and 4 bases from J; bases unmatched to any gene: 1. This CDR3 comprises 15 residues. This CDR3 reads CASSLAGGATGELFF. The DNA of the CDR3 is TGTGCCAGCAGCTTAGCCGGGGGGGCCACCGGGGAGCTGTTTTTT.

V gene TRBV7-6 combines with J gene TRBJ1-1; D possibly corresponds to TRBD1 (5 bases). Trimming pared 0 bases from V and 5 bases from J, leaving 10 bases between. Per the germline V gene, CDR1 is SGHVS and CDR2 is FNYEAQ. The CDR3 contains 14 residues. The DNA of the CDR3 is TGTGCCAGCAGCTTAGCGATCAGGGAGACTGAAGCTTTCTTT. Translated: CASSLAIRETEAFF.

J is TRBJ2-1 and V is TRBV11-2, with 9 positions matching TRBD2. V dropped 3 bases and J dropped 7; count of bases not matched to a gene: 10. This CDR3 is 16 amino acids long. Germline lookup yields CDR1 SGHAT and CDR2 FQNNGV. The DNA of the CDR3 is TGTGCCAGCAGCTTTCCTGGACTAGCGCGTAGTAATGAGCAGTTCTTC. It encodes CASSFPGLARSNEQFF.

This clone was seen a single time. This rearrangement joins TRBV4-3 to TRBJ2-3, with D possibly being TRBD1 (5 bases). The germline V and J ends were trimmed by 3 bases and 0 bases, with 7 bases remaining between them. The CDR3 has 14 residues. Per the germline V gene, CDR1 is LGHNA and CDR2 is YSLEER. The CDR3 loop reads CASSQGPSTDTQYF. The CDR3 DNA follows: TGCGCCAGCAGCCAGGGGCCCAGCACAGATACGCAGTATTTT.

This clone was detected a few times. In DNA form, the CDR3 reads TGTGCCAGCAGCCTTACTCGGGAATACGAGCAGTACTTC. It yields the protein CASSLTREYEQYF. The rearrangement uses TRBV13 and TRBJ2-7; the D gene is possibly TRBD2 (5 bases). There are 13 residues in the CDR3. Germline assignment: CDR1 PRHDT and CDR2 FYEKMQ (reference sequence). Trimming removed 5 bases at V and 4 bases at J, with 12 bases between.

This chain uses TRBV6-5 with TRBJ2-7; D is ambiguous. Germline assignment: CDR1 MNHEY and CDR2 SVGAGI. Trimming pared 7 bases from V and 3 bases from J, leaving 7 bases between. The CDR3 runs to 11 residues. The CDR3 region has the DNA TGTGCCAGCAAAAGGGACTACGAGCAGTACTTC. Its translation: CASKRDYEQYF.

This chain connects TRBV6-5 to TRBJ2-5; unclear D gene. Deletions cut 2 bases from V and 7 bases from J, with 20 bases between. CDR1 is MNHEY, CDR2 SVGAGI, per germline. The CDR3 is 16 residues long. The chain's CDR3 is CASSYPLDIADATQYF. The CDR3 DNA reads as TGTGCCAGCAGTTACCCCCTTGACATCGCCGATGCGACCCAGTACTTC.

V and J are TRBV11-3 and TRBJ2-2; D uncertain. Germline loops: CDR1 SGHNT, CDR2 YENEEA. Between the trimmed V and J ends, which lost 1 base and 6 bases, there was a span of 9 bases. The CDR3 loop spans 14 amino acids. This CDR3 reads CASSLAVTPGELFF. CDR3 DNA: TGTGCCAGCAGCTTAGCAGTAACCCCCGGGGAGCTGTTTTTT.

The V and J genes are TRBV30 and TRBJ1-4; the D is unclear. The V and J ends lost 5 bases and 7 bases respectively, with 14 bases between them. The CDR3 extends over 13 amino acids. Germline V gene sequence: CDR1 GTSNPN, CDR2 SVGIG (reference sequence). CDR3 protein: CAWGVGSAEKLFF. In DNA form, the CDR3 reads TGTGCCTGGGGCGTGGGGTCAGCTGAAAAACTGTTTTTT. The full variable domain, its missing parts supplied by reference TRBV30 and TRBJ1-4, is SQTIHQWPATLVQPVGSPLSLECTVEGTSNPNLYWYRQAAGRGLQLLFYSVGIGQISSEVPQNLSASRPQDRQFILSSKKLLLSDSGFYLCAWGVGSAEKLFFGSGTQLSVL.

The chain's CDR3 is CATGGTGGQPQHF. CDR3 nucleotides: TGTGCCACCGGGGGGACAGGGGGTCAGCCCCAGCATTTT. This chain joins TRBV19 and TRBJ1-5; TRBD1 matches 11 bases. CDR3 length: 13 residues. The germline V gene has CDR1 LNHDA and CDR2 SQIVND (reference sequence). The J segment lost 6 bases and the V segment lost 10 bases, leaving 5 bases of the junction unmatched.

This chain links TRBV5-1 with TRBJ2-2; tentative D call: TRBD2 (5 bases). CDR1 is SGHRS, CDR2 YFSETQ, per germline. The V and J ends lost 0 bases and 2 bases respectively, with 14 bases between them. The CDR3 consists of 17 residues. CDR3 sequence: CASSLAGGRSNTGELFF. The CDR3 DNA reads as TGCGCCAGCAGCTTGGCCGGTGGGAGAAGTAACACCGGGGAGCTGTTTTTT.

This sequence joins TRBV30 and TRBJ2-5; D is ambiguous. Trimming pared 0 bases from V and 1 base from J, leaving 6 bases between. The CDR3 is made up of 13 amino acids. The germline V gene has CDR1 GTSNPN and CDR2 SVGIG (reference sequence). CDR3 nucleotides: TGTGCCTGGAGTGTAAGACGCCAAGAGACCCAGTACTTC. It translates to CAWSVRRQETQYF.

V and J are TRBV7-3 and TRBJ2-6; D is possibly TRBD2 (5 bases). Looked up from germline, CDR1 is SGHTA and CDR2 is FQGTGA. V dropped 3 bases and J dropped 2 bases, with 11 bases sitting between them. This CDR3 is 16 amino acids long. The DNA for the CDR3 is TGTGCCAGCAGCTTCCGACCCGGGACTGGGGCCAACGTCCTGACTTTC. Residues: CASSFRPGTGANVLTF.

A few counts support this clone. The chain couples TRBV27 to TRBJ2-7; 10 bases align to TRBD2. The germline gives CDR1 MNHEY, CDR2 SMNVEV (reference sequence). CDR3 length: 13 residues. Trimming removed 10 bases from V and 2 bases from J; junction bases left unmatched: 5. This CDR3 is CATRAGGAYEQYF. The CDR3 DNA reads TGTGCCACCCGAGCGGGAGGGGCCTACGAGCAGTACTTC.

The chain carries TRBV19 and TRBJ2-3, with 13 bases aligning to TRBD2. The CDR3 loop spans 15 amino acids. V lost 3 bases, J lost 6 bases, and 3 bases stayed unmatched. Germline V gives CDR1 LNHDA, CDR2 SQIVND (reference sequence). Here the CDR3 DNA reads TGTGCCAGTAGTATGGGACTAGCGGGAACGGATACGCAGTATTTT. This translates into CASSMGLAGTDTQYF.

The chain uses TRBV4-2 and TRBJ2-1; D is perhaps TRBD1 (5 bases). V was cut by 1 base and J by 8 bases, with 12 bases left in between. Germline V CDR1 and CDR2: LGHNA, YNFKEQ. The CDR3 is made up of 14 amino acids. The CDR3 sequence is CASSQGALGDEQFF. The DNA for the CDR3 is TGTGCCAGCAGCCAAGGAGCATTAGGGGATGAGCAGTTCTTC.